This TCR beta chain was recovered during a study of T cell responses to AZD1222 COVID-19 vaccine. Sequencing used immunoSEQ multiplex PCR; TCRdb keeps in-frame clones, though not all of them. The sample consists of 150,000 or so clones, approximately 93% of them appearing once. As for this clone: Its cognate antigen is unknown.

With V trimmed by 4 bases and J by 8 bases, 10 bases remained unmatched. This CDR3 is 16 amino acids long. Germline V lookup: CDR1 SGHRS, CDR2 YFSETQ. Overall study findings and caveats: Researchers report vaccine-associated CD4 TCRs spanning spike, with dominance at 160-218 and 743-854. Vaccination with two AZD1222 doses was followed by a rise in Spike-specific TCR breadth and depth. Nearly half of spike-specific TCRs reportedly go after variant regions that carry no mutations.

The clonotype comes from an adult in good health. This material consisted of peripheral blood, taken on day 0 of AZD1222 vaccination. V and J are TRBV5-1 and TRBJ1-5, with 12 bases matching TRBD1. The CDR3 bases are TGCGCCAGCAGCAAGACCGGGACAGGGGGCGTGGAGCCCCAGCATTTT. Encoded protein: CASSKTGTGGVEPQHF.